This paragraph reports one TCR beta chain. Its antigen remains undetermined. The data derive from a study of T cells expressing NK-cell markers (dated by TCRdb to about 2020). Turning to the overall study: TCR beta-chain repertoires were profiled in sorted CD3+CD56+NKG2C+, CD3+CD56+NKG2C- and CD3+CD56-NKG2C+ T-cell subsets from several donors. All eight donors whose samples were sequenced were randomly selected healthy volunteers, three of them men and five women. Seven of the eight sequenced donors were HCMV-seropositive and one was HCMV-seronegative. The libraries were sequenced on Illumina HiSeq 2000/2500, MiSeq or NextSeq, producing 2 x 150 bp reads.

Results and caveats for the whole study, not just this receptor: Whether the expanded NKG2C-expressing T cell clones were specific for HCMV antigens remained unclear. For several donors, the dominant CD3+CD56+NKG2C+ clonotypes were among the top 10 CD8+ clonotypes and accounted for roughly 1.0-8% of CD8+ T cells. Those dominant clonotypes were again the most abundant among CD3+CD56-NKG2C+ cells in a few donors, at about 28.3-60.1%.

To determine HCMV serostatus, a commercial ELISA kit was used to detect HCMV-specific IgG in serum. Peripheral blood mononuclear cells were isolated from blood by Ficoll density gradient centrifugation. Including cysteine and phenylalanine, the CDR3 has 14 amino acids. No DNA accompanies this entry. CDR1 and CDR2 are drawn from the germline V gene (reference sequence): SEHNR, FQNEAQ. TCRdb shows the sequencer as Illumina HiSeq 2000. TCR beta cDNA libraries were prepared using 5'RACE template switching, which introduced a universal primer site and unique molecular identifiers. Synthesis of cDNA was primed from the TCR beta constant segment and was followed by two consecutive PCR amplification steps. On the study's bioinformatics: Reads were demultiplexed and grouped by UMI with MIGEC, and clonotypes were assembled and quantified with MiTCR. To exclude erroneous sequences, only TCR cDNA sequences supported by at least two reads were retained. The tcR package was used for downstream repertoire analysis, and clonotypes were matched across fractions by CDR3 nucleotide sequence plus V segment. VDJmatch was used to annotate antigen specificity against VDJdb, with one amino acid substitution in CDR3 permitted. After reprocessing by TCRdb, each CDR3 protein sequence is one entry, and no DNA is given. The V and J calls and clone size come from TCRdb's table, not from the authors' own analysis. The sample has 450,000 to 600,000 distinct CDR3 sequences on record. The top ten clones comprise roughly 3.5% of the sample.

The TCR comes from a man younger than 30 in good health. Donor details come from another sample of the same person, matched by shared clones. Sequencing used blood T cells: a sorted CD56 or NKG2C T cell subset, CD4+ or CD8+ T cells, or bulk PBMC T cells (not recorded which). The receptor chain draws on TRBV7-9 and TRBJ2-3; the TRBD1 assignment by TCRdb is unverifiable without DNA. The CDR3 region has the sequence CASSWGTSTDTQYF.